Below are 3 T cell receptor beta chains sequenced from a single sample in a study of vaccination and CD4 T cells after COVID-19. Specified treatment: roughly 11-day PBMC culture with coronavirus spike peptide pools or control peptides (ViraFEST assay). No antigens are known for them. Sequencing of DNA taken from cultured CD4+ T cells relied on the Oncomine TCR Beta short-read assay. TCRdb itself ran the PCR reads through MiXCR, one entry per CDR3 protein. The table lists 8,500 to 10,000 distinct CDR3 sequences, approximately 64% of them singletons, with about 30% in the top ten. The sequencing sample was made of CD4+ T cells from blood, cultured in vitro. All receptors derive from a human donor who had recovered from COVID-19.

This clonotype was observed a few times. The chain joins TRBV7-2 to TRBJ1-5, with D possibly being TRBD1 (5 bases). Deletions cut 5 bases from V and 3 bases from J, with 14 bases between. The CDR3 is 15 amino acids. CDR1 and CDR2 from the germline V gene are SGHTA and FQGNSA. As DNA, the CDR3 is TGTGCCAGCAGCGGTCAGGGAGGCAACAATCAGCCCCAGCATTTT. Protein sequence: CASSGQGGNNQPQHF.

On this clonotype itself: The junction departs from the called germline gene at one end, perhaps through a read error. The chain recombines TRBV7-7 with TRBJ2-5; D unresolved. This CDR3 has 13 amino acids. Germline loops: CDR1 SSHAT, CDR2 FNYEAQ (reference sequence). CDR3 sequence reads: CASSFGLQETQYF. The CDR3 DNA reads TGTGCTAGCAGCTTTGGGCTGCAAGAGACCCAGTACTTC.

This chain joins TRBV6-1 and TRBJ1-2; the D gene is possibly TRBD1 (5 bases). CDR1 MNHNS and CDR2 SASEGT come from the germline V gene. The CDR3 runs to 12 residues. V lost 7 bases and J 8 bases, leaving 14 bases between the germline ends. The CDR3 loop is CASIDSRGGYTF. The CDR3 coding sequence is TGTGCCAGCATTGACTCACGGGGCGGCTACACCTTC.